The next 17 T cell receptor beta chains were all read from a single sample in a study of blood T cell repertoires in COVID-19. TCRdb's table, derived via immunoSEQ multiplex PCR, lists solely in-frame clones and lacks some. The data contain under 200,000 clones, around four fifths of them singletons. The sample comprised peripheral blood. The receptor set was obtained from a woman aged 70-85 years with COVID-19, enrolled during active disease.

The CDR3 DNA reads TGTGCCAGCAGCCATCTGGGGCGGGGAGGCGGTAATTCACCCCTCCACTTT. It yields the protein CASSHLGRGGGNSPLHF. The J gene is TRBJ1-6, the V gene TRBV3-1 (or the pseudogene TRBV3-2); a possible D gene is TRBD1 (5 bases). This CDR3 contains 17 residues. The V end lost 3 bases, the J end lost 6 bases, and 18 bases lay between the germline ends. The germline V gene encodes CDR1 LGHDT and CDR2 YNNKEL (reference sequence).

This clone has just a few counts. This chain links TRBV6-5 with TRBJ2-5; 10 nucleotides match TRBD2. The length of the CDR3 is 16 residues. The germline V gene encodes CDR1 MNHEY and CDR2 SVGAGI. J gave up 5 bases and V 0 bases, and 6 bases lay outside the gene matches. The CDR3 DNA sequence: TGTGCCAGCAGTTACTCCCAGCGGGGGGGCCGGGAGACCCAGTACTTC. Its translation is CASSYSQRGGRETQYF.

The chain recombines TRBV4-1 with TRBJ2-1; D is uncertain. The CDR3 runs to 11 residues. The V and J ends lost 4 bases and 8 bases respectively, with 6 bases between them. Germline V gives CDR1 MGHRA, CDR2 YSYEKL. CDR3 nucleotides: TGCGCCAGCAGCCTAGTGGATGAGCAGTTCTTC. This translates into CASSLVDEQFF.

The J gene is TRBJ1-5, the V gene TRBV28; no definite D call. V was cut by 8 bases and J by 3 bases, with 11 bases left in between. This CDR3 is 13 amino acids long. Looked up from germline, CDR1 is MDHEN and CDR2 is SYDVKM. CDR3 protein: CASGGSYNQPQHF. The CDR3 bases are TGTGCCAGCGGCGGGTCATACAATCAGCCCCAGCATTTT.

The chain uses TRBV5-6 and TRBJ1-3, with D hard to call. V lost 0 bases, J lost 0 bases, and 10 bases lay in between. This CDR3 spans 16 amino acids. In germline, CDR1 is SGHDT, CDR2 YYEEEE. This CDR3 is CASSLVVRDSGNTIYF. In DNA, the CDR3 is TGTGCCAGCAGCTTGGTAGTGCGGGACTCTGGAAACACCATATATTTT.

CDR3 coding DNA: TGTGCCATCAGTGGGGACAGTGGCTCACCCCTCCACTTT. Its protein product is CAISGDSGSPLHF. J is TRBJ1-6 and V is TRBV10-3, with 7 bases aligning to TRBD1. V was pared by 4 bases and J by 10 bases, with 4 bases of the junction left unmatched. Per the germline V gene, CDR1 is ENHRY and CDR2 is SYGVKD. This CDR3 spans 13 amino acids.

This chain links TRBV7-9 with TRBJ2-3; D is unclear. Deletions cut 1 base from V and 8 bases from J, with 10 bases between. Germline V gene lookup returns CDR1 SEHNR and CDR2 FQNEAQ (reference sequence). This CDR3 comprises 13 residues. The chain's CDR3 is CASSLESVRTQYF. In DNA, the CDR3 is TGTGCCAGCAGCTTAGAGTCGGTTCGTACGCAGTATTTT.

The rearrangement joins TRBV10-2 to TRBJ1-5; the match to TRBD1 covers 9 bases. V shed 6 bases, J shed 2 bases, and the junction held 17 bases outside the gene matches. This CDR3 comprises 19 residues. Germline V gene data show CDR1 as WSHSY and CDR2 as SAAADI. CDR3 nucleotides: TGCGCCAGCAGACCGACGTCAGACAGGGGGAACAGGCGCAATCAGCCCCAGCATTTT. It is translated as CASRPTSDRGNRRNQPQHF.

This clone turned up a few times. V usage is TRBV24-1 and J usage is TRBJ2-5, with 8 bases lining up with TRBD1. Germline-derived CDR1 and CDR2 are KGHDR and SFDVKD. V was clipped by 3 bases and J by 5 bases; unmatched bases: 7. The CDR3 totals 15 residues. The CDR3 protein is CATSDIGQGSETQYF. Written as DNA, the CDR3 is TGTGCCACCAGTGATATAGGACAGGGTTCCGAGACCCAGTACTTC.

The V call is TRBV2, the J call TRBJ1-5; TRBD1 might be the D (5 bases). Germline V gene lookup returns CDR1 SNHLY and CDR2 FYNNEI. This CDR3 region has 15 residues. Trimming left V 7 bases short and J 2 bases short, with 15 bases between. The CDR3 nucleotides read TGTGCCAGCAAGGACCAGGGCGGTCGCAATCAGCCCCAGCATTTT. This encodes CASKDQGGRNQPQHF.

This clone appeared a single time. This chain links TRBV28 with TRBJ1-6; 10 nucleotides match TRBD1. V was pared by 4 bases and J by 5 bases, with 5 bases of the junction left unmatched. Germline loops: CDR1 MDHEN, CDR2 SYDVKM. The CDR3 contains 16 residues. CDR3 protein: CASSWDRGRNNSPLHF. The CDR3 DNA is TGTGCCAGCAGTTGGGACAGGGGAAGAAATAATTCACCCCTCCACTTT.

The chain combines TRBV6-5 with TRBJ2-7, with a weak D call TRBD1 (5 bases). From germline, CDR1 is MNHEY and CDR2 SVGAGI. CDR3 size: 16 residues. The V end was cut by 0 bases, the J end by 0 bases, with 12 bases between. The CDR3 sequence is CASSYSDTYASYEQYF. The CDR3 coding sequence is TGTGCCAGCAGTTACTCGGACACCTACGCCTCCTACGAGCAGTACTTC.

The chain recombines TRBV7-9 with TRBJ2-5; the match to TRBD2 covers 13 bases. The germline V gene encodes CDR1 SEHNR and CDR2 FQNEAQ (reference sequence). Trimming at V came to 5 bases and at J to 5 bases, leaving 14 bases not matched to a gene. CDR3 length equals 18 residues. In DNA form, the CDR3 reads TGTGCCAGCAGCGCCGGGAGGGGGACTAGCGGGAAAGTGGAGACCCAGTACTTC. Residues: CASSAGRGTSGKVETQYF.

The CDR3 spells CASSPDPGWNEQFF. The DNA of the CDR3 is TGTGCCAGCAGCCCAGATCCGGGTTGGAATGAGCAGTTCTTC. The chain links TRBV7-2 to TRBJ2-1; D is ambiguous. This CDR3 is built from 14 residues. The V gene's germline CDR1 is SGHTA and CDR2 FQGNSA. Trimming removed 5 bases at V and 7 bases at J, with 15 bases between.

The genes are TRBV6-5 and TRBJ1-4; TRBD1 is a possible D gene (6 bases). CDR1 is MNHEY and CDR2 is SVGAGI in the germline V gene. Trimming removed 5 bases at V and 12 bases at J, with 16 bases between. CDR3 length: 13 residues. The CDR3 sequence: CASSPQQGLELFF. The CDR3 bases are TGTGCCAGCAGTCCACAACAGGGTTTGGAACTGTTTTTT.

The chain combines TRBV7-8 with TRBJ2-5; 11 bases fit TRBD1. The V gene's germline CDR1 is SGHVS and CDR2 FQNEAQ. Trimming took 4 bases from V and 4 from J; bases not matched to a gene: 5. The CDR3 extends over 15 amino acids. This CDR3 reads CASSSGTGGRETQYF. The CDR3 nucleotides are TGTGCCAGCAGCTCCGGGACAGGGGGGAGAGAGACCCAGTACTTC.

This clone appeared once. V is TRBV28 and J is TRBJ1-1, with D possibly matching TRBD1 (5 bases). The CDR3 spans 13 residues. Trimming removed 6 bases from V and 4 bases from J, with 12 bases in between. The germline V gene encodes CDR1 MDHEN and CDR2 SYDVKM. CDR3 DNA: TGTGCCAGCAGCCTACCCAGGGCCACTGAAGCTTTCTTT. It translates to CASSLPRATEAFF.